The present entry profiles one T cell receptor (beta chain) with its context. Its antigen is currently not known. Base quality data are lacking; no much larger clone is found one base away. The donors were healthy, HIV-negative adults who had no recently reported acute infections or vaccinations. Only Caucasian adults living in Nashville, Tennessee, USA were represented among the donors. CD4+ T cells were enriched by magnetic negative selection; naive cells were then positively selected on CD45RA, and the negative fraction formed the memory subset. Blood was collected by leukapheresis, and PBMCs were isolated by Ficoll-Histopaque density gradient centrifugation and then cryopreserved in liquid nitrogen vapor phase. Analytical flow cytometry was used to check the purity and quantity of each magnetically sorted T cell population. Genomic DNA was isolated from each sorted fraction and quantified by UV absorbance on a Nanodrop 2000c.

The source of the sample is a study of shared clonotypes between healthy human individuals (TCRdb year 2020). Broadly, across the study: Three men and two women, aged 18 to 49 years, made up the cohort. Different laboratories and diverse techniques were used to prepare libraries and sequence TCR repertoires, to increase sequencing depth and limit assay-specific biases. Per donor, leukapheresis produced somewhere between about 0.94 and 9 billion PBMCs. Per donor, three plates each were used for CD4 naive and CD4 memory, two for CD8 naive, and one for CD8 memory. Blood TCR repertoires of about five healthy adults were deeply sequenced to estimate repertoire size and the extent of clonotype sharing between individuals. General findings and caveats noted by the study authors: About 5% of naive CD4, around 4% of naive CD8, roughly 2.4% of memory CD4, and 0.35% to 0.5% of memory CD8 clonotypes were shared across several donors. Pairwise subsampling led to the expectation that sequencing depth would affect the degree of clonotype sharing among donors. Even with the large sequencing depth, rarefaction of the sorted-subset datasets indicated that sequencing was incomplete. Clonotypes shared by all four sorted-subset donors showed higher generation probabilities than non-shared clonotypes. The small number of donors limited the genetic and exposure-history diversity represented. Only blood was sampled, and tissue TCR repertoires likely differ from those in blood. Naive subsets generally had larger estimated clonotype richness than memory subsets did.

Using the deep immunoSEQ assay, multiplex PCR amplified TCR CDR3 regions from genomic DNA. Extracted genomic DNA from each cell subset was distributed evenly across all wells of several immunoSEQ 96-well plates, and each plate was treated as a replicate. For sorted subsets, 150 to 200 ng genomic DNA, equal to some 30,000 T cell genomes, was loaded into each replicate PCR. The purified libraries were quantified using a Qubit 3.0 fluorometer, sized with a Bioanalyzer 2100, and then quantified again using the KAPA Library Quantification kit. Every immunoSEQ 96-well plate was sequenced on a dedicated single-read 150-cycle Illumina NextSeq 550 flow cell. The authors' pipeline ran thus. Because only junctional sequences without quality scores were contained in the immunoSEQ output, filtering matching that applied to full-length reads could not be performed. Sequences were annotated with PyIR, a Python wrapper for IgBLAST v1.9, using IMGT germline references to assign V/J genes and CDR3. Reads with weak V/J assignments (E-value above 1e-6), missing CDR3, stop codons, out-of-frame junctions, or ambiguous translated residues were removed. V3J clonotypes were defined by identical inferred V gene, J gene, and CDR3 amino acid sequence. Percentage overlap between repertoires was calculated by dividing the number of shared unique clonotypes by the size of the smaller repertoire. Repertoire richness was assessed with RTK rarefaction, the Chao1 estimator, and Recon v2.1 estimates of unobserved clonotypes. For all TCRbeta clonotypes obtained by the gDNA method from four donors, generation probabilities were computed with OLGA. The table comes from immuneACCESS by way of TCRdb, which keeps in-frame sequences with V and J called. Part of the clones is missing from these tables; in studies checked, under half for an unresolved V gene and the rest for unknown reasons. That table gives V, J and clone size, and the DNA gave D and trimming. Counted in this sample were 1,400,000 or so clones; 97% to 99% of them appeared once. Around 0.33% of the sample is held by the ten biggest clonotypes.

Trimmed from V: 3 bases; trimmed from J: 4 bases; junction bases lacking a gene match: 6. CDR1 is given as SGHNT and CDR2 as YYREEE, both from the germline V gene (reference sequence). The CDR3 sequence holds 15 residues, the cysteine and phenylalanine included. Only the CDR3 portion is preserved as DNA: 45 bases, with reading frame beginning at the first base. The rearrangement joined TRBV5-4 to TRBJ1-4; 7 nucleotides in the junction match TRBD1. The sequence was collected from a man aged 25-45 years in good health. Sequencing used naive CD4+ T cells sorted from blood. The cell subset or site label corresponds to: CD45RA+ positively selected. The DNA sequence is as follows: TGTGCCAGCAGCTCAGGGGGTGCGGGTAATGAAAAACTGTTTTTT. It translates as CASSSGGAGNEKLFF.